The rows below give T cell receptor beta chains drawn from one sample of a study of cytomegalovirus exposure and HLA in healthy donors. Here immunoSEQ multiplex PCR was the method, and the copy in TCRdb shows in-frame clones only, minus some. The table records 150,000 or so clones, roughly 80% of them present only once. Sequencing was done on a sample of PBMCs. Receptor source: a male donor in good health and CMV-seronegative. CDR3s include the opening cysteine and the closing phenylalanine or tryptophan. Fields, in order: V gene, D gene, J gene, clone size, CDR3 DNA, CDR3 protein. D genes are given only for firm matches. Size tells how often a clone was seen (once, few, many) or the class of an expanded clone, and some rows leave it out.

V gene: TRBV28
D gene: TRBD1
J gene: TRBJ1-6
clone size: NA
CDR3 DNA: TGTGCCAGCAGACTCGGACAGGACGGCTCACCCCTCCACTTT
CDR3 protein: CASRLGQDGSPLHF

V gene: TRBV2
D gene: NA
J gene: TRBJ2-1
clone size: NA
CDR3 DNA: TGTGCCAGCACCACATCCCTCGCCCAGGGGAAAGTTATGGATGAGCAGTTCTTC
CDR3 protein: CASTTSLAQGKVMDEQFF

V gene: TRBV28
D gene: NA
J gene: TRBJ1-1
clone size: few
CDR3 DNA: TGTGCCAGCAGTCCTACAGGGCAGGCAACTGAAGCTTTCTTT
CDR3 protein: CASSPTGQATEAFF

V gene: TRBV6-4
D gene: NA
J gene: TRBJ2-2
clone size: NA
CDR3 DNA: TGTGCCAGCAGTGATAGCCTCGGGAGCACCGGGGAGCTGTTTTTT
CDR3 protein: CASSDSLGSTGELFF

V gene: TRBV5-1
D gene: NA
J gene: TRBJ2-2
clone size: NA
CDR3 DNA: TGCGCCAGCAGCTCTACCTCGGTTGAGAACACCGGGGAGCTGTTTTTT
CDR3 protein: CASSSTSVENTGELFF

V gene: TRBV9
D gene: NA
J gene: TRBJ1-3
clone size: NA
CDR3 DNA: TGTGCCAGCAGCGTAGGGAGGGGCTCTGGAAACACCATATATTTT
CDR3 protein: CASSVGRGSGNTIYF

V gene: TRBV7-3
D gene: TRBD2
J gene: TRBJ2-2
clone size: NA
CDR3 DNA: TGTGCCAGCAGCTTAACTCTACCGGGAGGGCCCGGGGAGCTGTTTTTT
CDR3 protein: CASSLTLPGGPGELFF

V gene: TRBV6-5
D gene: TRBD1
J gene: TRBJ1-1
clone size: NA
CDR3 DNA: TGTGCCAGCAGTCGGGACAGGGGGTTCACTGAAGCTTTCTTT
CDR3 protein: CASSRDRGFTEAFF

V gene: TRBV7-9
D gene: NA
J gene: TRBJ2-7
clone size: NA
CDR3 DNA: TGTGCCAGCAGCTCGGGACAAGCCGAGCAGTACTTC
CDR3 protein: CASSSGQAEQYF

V gene: TRBV20-1
D gene: NA
J gene: TRBJ1-2
clone size: NA
CDR3 DNA: TGCAGTTATCCGGATGGCTACACCTTC
CDR3 protein: CSYPDGYTF

V gene: TRBV2
D gene: TRBD1
J gene: TRBJ1-2
clone size: few
CDR3 DNA: TGTGCCAGCAGACTCACACAGGGGTTGCGTGGCTACACCTTC
CDR3 protein: CASRLTQGLRGYTF

V gene: TRBV7-2
D gene: TRBD1
J gene: TRBJ1-1
clone size: NA
CDR3 DNA: TGTGCCAGCAGCTCGCCCTTGACAGGGGTCTGGAACACTGAAGCTTTCTTT
CDR3 protein: CASSSPLTGVWNTEAFF

V gene: TRBV19
D gene: TRBD1
J gene: TRBJ1-4
clone size: NA
CDR3 DNA: TGTGCCAGTAAGGGACAGTATGCAACTAATGAAAAACTGTTTTTT
CDR3 protein: CASKGQYATNEKLFF

V gene: TRBV7-2
D gene: NA
J gene: TRBJ1-5
clone size: NA
CDR3 DNA: TGTGCCAGCAGCTTAGGTGGCAGGGCCGCCCTTCAGCCCCAGCATTTT
CDR3 protein: CASSLGGRAALQPQHF

V gene: TRBV19
D gene: TRBD1
J gene: TRBJ1-3
clone size: few
CDR3 DNA: TGTGCCAGTAGCATCCGGACAGGGCGGTCTGGAAACACCATATATTTT
CDR3 protein: CASSIRTGRSGNTIYF

V gene: TRBV19
D gene: TRBD2
J gene: TRBJ2-5
clone size: NA
CDR3 DNA: TGTGCCAGTAGTTCGACTAGCCTTCAAGAGACCCAGTACTTC
CDR3 protein: CASSSTSLQETQYF

V gene: TRBV4-3
D gene: TRBD2
J gene: TRBJ2-1
clone size: few
CDR3 DNA: TGCGCCAGCAGCCAAGATCACGGACTAGCGGGAGTTCAGGAGCAGTTCTTC
CDR3 protein: CASSQDHGLAGVQEQFF

V gene: TRBV4-2
D gene: TRBD2
J gene: TRBJ2-3
clone size: once
CDR3 DNA: TGTGCCAGCAGCCAGGAACTAGCGGGGGGCACAGATACGCAGTATTTT
CDR3 protein: CASSQELAGGTDTQYF

V gene: TRBV5-1
D gene: TRBD1
J gene: TRBJ1-2
clone size: NA
CDR3 DNA: TGCGCCAGCAGCTTGGAGGGGTCAGGGGGCGACAATGGCTACACCTTC
CDR3 protein: CASSLEGSGGDNGYTF

V gene: TRBV5-6
D gene: NA
J gene: TRBJ1-1
clone size: NA
CDR3 DNA: TGTGCCAGCAGCTCCAGGGCCACTGAAGCTTTCTTT
CDR3 protein: CASSSRATEAFF

V gene: TRBV28
D gene: TRBD1
J gene: TRBJ2-2
clone size: few
CDR3 DNA: TGTGCCAGCAGTTCGTACAGGGGTACCGGGGAGCTGTTTTTT
CDR3 protein: CASSSYRGTGELFF

V gene: TRBV7-9
D gene: NA
J gene: TRBJ2-1
clone size: NA
CDR3 DNA: TGTGCCAGCAGCTTAGAGTTAGCACCTGAGCAGTTCTTC
CDR3 protein: CASSLELAPEQFF

V gene: TRBV28
D gene: TRBD2
J gene: TRBJ2-1
clone size: NA
CDR3 DNA: TGTGCCAGCGGGATTAGCGGGGGGACCTACAATGAGCAGTTCTTC
CDR3 protein: CASGISGGTYNEQFF

V gene: TRBV7-8
D gene: NA
J gene: TRBJ1-3
clone size: NA
CDR3 DNA: TGTGCCAGCAGCCGGGACTTCTCTGGAAACACCATATATTTT
CDR3 protein: CASSRDFSGNTIYF

V gene: TRBV30
D gene: NA
J gene: TRBJ1-6
clone size: NA
CDR3 DNA: TGTGCCTGGAGTCGCGGCTTCGGTTCACCCCTCCACTTT
CDR3 protein: CAWSRGFGSPLHF

V gene: TRBV16
D gene: TRBD2
J gene: TRBJ2-1
clone size: NA
CDR3 DNA: TGTGCCAGCAGCCAATCTGGGCGGGGGGACTACAATGAGCAGTTCTTC
CDR3 protein: CASSQSGRGDYNEQFF

V gene: TRBV15
D gene: TRBD1
J gene: TRBJ2-7
clone size: once
CDR3 DNA: TGTGCCACGAGGTCGGGACAGGGAACCTACGAGCAGTACTTC
CDR3 protein: CATRSGQGTYEQYF

V gene: TRBV15
D gene: NA
J gene: TRBJ1-2
clone size: once
CDR3 DNA: TGTGCCACCAGCAGAGGGGAGGGAGGGGATGATGGCTACACCTTC
CDR3 protein: CATSRGEGGDDGYTF

V gene: TRBV5-1
D gene: NA
J gene: TRBJ2-3
clone size: once
CDR3 DNA: TGCGCCAGCAGCCCTTACCGAGACACAGATACGCAGTATTTT
CDR3 protein: CASSPYRDTDTQYF

V gene: TRBV7-3
D gene: NA
J gene: TRBJ2-3
clone size: NA
CDR3 DNA: TGTGCCAGCAGTACAGGGAGCACAGATACGCAGTATTTT
CDR3 protein: CASSTGSTDTQYF

V gene: TRBV18
D gene: TRBD1
J gene: TRBJ1-5
clone size: NA
CDR3 DNA: TGTGCCAGCTCACTACAGGGGATGGGCATAGGCTATAGCAATCAGCCCCAGCATTTT
CDR3 protein: CASSLQGMGIGYSNQPQHF

V gene: TRBV19
D gene: NA
J gene: TRBJ2-1
clone size: NA
CDR3 DNA: TGTGCCAGTAGTATGTTAGCCTACAATGAGCAGTTCTTC
CDR3 protein: CASSMLAYNEQFF

V gene: TRBV9
D gene: TRBD1
J gene: TRBJ1-3
clone size: NA
CDR3 DNA: TGTGCCAGCAGCGTAGCTGGAGACAGGGTCTCTGGAAACACCATATATTTT
CDR3 protein: CASSVAGDRVSGNTIYF

V gene: TRBV25-1
D gene: TRBD1
J gene: TRBJ1-2
clone size: NA
CDR3 DNA: TGTGCCAGCAGTGTTTGGGACAGTGGGGGCTACACCTTC
CDR3 protein: CASSVWDSGGYTF

V gene: TRBV4-2
D gene: TRBD2
J gene: TRBJ2-1
clone size: NA
CDR3 DNA: TGTGCCAGCAGCCAAGTCCCTAGCGGGGACGAGCAGTTCTTC
CDR3 protein: CASSQVPSGDEQFF

V gene: TRBV7-8
D gene: TRBD1
J gene: TRBJ1-3
clone size: NA
CDR3 DNA: TGTGCCAGCAGCCCGGACAGGAGTGGAAACACCATATATTTT
CDR3 protein: CASSPDRSGNTIYF

V gene: TRBV5-5
D gene: TRBD2
J gene: TRBJ2-1
clone size: NA
CDR3 DNA: TGTGCCAGCAGCTTGGCAAGTCTAGCGGGAGGGGCGGGTTCTGAGCAGTTCTTC
CDR3 protein: CASSLASLAGGAGSEQFF

V gene: TRBV27
D gene: TRBD2
J gene: TRBJ2-1
clone size: NA
CDR3 DNA: TGTGCCAGTCGACTAGCGGGTTTAAGTGAGCAGTTCTTC
CDR3 protein: CASRLAGLSEQFF

V gene: TRBV7-9
D gene: TRBD1
J gene: TRBJ1-2
clone size: once
CDR3 DNA: TGTGCCAGCAGCTTTGAGGGGGCAGGTGGCTACACCTTC
CDR3 protein: CASSFEGAGGYTF

V gene: TRBV6-5
D gene: TRBD1
J gene: TRBJ1-5
clone size: NA
CDR3 DNA: TGTGCCAGCAGTCCAGGGACAGGACCGCGCCAGCCCCAGCATTTT
CDR3 protein: CASSPGTGPRQPQHF

V gene: TRBV25-1
D gene: NA
J gene: TRBJ1-4
clone size: NA
CDR3 DNA: TGTGCCAGCAGGCAAAGAGTTTATGAAAAACTGTTTTTT
CDR3 protein: CASRQRVYEKLFF

V gene: TRBV19
D gene: NA
J gene: TRBJ1-1
clone size: NA
CDR3 DNA: TGTGCCAGTAGTATTGGGGCAGAGAACACTGAAGCTTTCTTT
CDR3 protein: CASSIGAENTEAFF

V gene: TRBV5-1
D gene: NA
J gene: TRBJ2-3
clone size: NA
CDR3 DNA: TGCGCCAGCAGGACTAGTCGGGAAGATACGCAGTATTTT
CDR3 protein: CASRTSREDTQYF

V gene: TRBV19
D gene: NA
J gene: TRBJ1-4
clone size: few
CDR3 DNA: TGTGCCAGTAGTGAGTGGGGAGGGGACGGAAAACTGTTTTTT
CDR3 protein: CASSEWGGDGKLFF

V gene: TRBV7-3
D gene: NA
J gene: TRBJ1-1
clone size: once
CDR3 DNA: TGTGCCAGCAGCCCGCCCAGACTCCCAACTGAAGCTTTCTTT
CDR3 protein: CASSPPRLPTEAFF

V gene: TRBV6-5
D gene: NA
J gene: TRBJ1-2
clone size: NA
CDR3 DNA: TGTGCTAGCAGTTCAGGACAGTCTAACTATGGCTACACCTTC
CDR3 protein: CASSSGQSNYGYTF

V gene: TRBV7-2
D gene: NA
J gene: TRBJ2-1
clone size: NA
CDR3 DNA: TGTGCCAGCAGCTTAGGTTCCTCCTTTCAGTTCTTC
CDR3 protein: CASSLGSSFQFF

V gene: TRBV5-4
D gene: TRBD2
J gene: TRBJ2-5
clone size: NA
CDR3 DNA: TGTGCCAGCAGCGCTAGCGGGGGATGGGAGACCCAGTACTTC
CDR3 protein: CASSASGGWETQYF

V gene: TRBV6-6
D gene: NA
J gene: TRBJ2-7
clone size: NA
CDR3 DNA: TGTGCCAGCAGTTTCAGAGGATTCTACGAGCAGTACTTC
CDR3 protein: CASSFRGFYEQYF

V gene: TRBV7-2
D gene: NA
J gene: TRBJ2-7
clone size: NA
CDR3 DNA: TGTGCCAGCAGCTTAGCTGTGACTAGTAATGAGCAGTACTTC
CDR3 protein: CASSLAVTSNEQYF

V gene: TRBV5-1
D gene: NA
J gene: TRBJ2-7
clone size: NA
CDR3 DNA: TGCGCCAGCAGCGAGCCGACTACGTTCGCCTACGAGCAGTACTTC
CDR3 protein: CASSEPTTFAYEQYF

V gene: TRBV7-6
D gene: NA
J gene: TRBJ2-6
clone size: NA
CDR3 DNA: TGTGCCAGCAGCCCTCCGCCTGGCTCCTCCCTTGGGGCCAACGTCCTGACTTTC
CDR3 protein: CASSPPPGSSLGANVLTF